This TCR beta chain was captured by sequencing in a study of cytomegalovirus exposure and HLA in healthy donors. PCR primers comprised 60 Vbeta and 13 Jbeta primers. TCRdb's table, derived via immunoSEQ multiplex PCR, lists solely in-frame clones and lacks some. The table has approximately 170,000 clones, roughly 72% seen once. Trimming stripped 4 bases from V and 6 bases from J, with 16 bases between. This CDR3 contains 14 residues. CDR1 is LNHDA, CDR2 SQIVND, per germline (reference sequence). The sequencing input was PBMCs. The genes are TRBV19 and TRBJ2-7; D possibly corresponds to TRBD2 (6 bases). The TCR comes from a woman aged 25 to 39 in good health and CMV-seropositive. The CDR3 sequence: CASSTGLGPFEQYF. The DNA for the CDR3 is TGTGCCAGTAGTACGGGACTCGGTCCGTTCGAGCAGTACTTC.